This is a list of T cell receptor beta chains from one sample in a study of blood T cell repertoires in COVID-19. The assay was immunoSEQ multiplex PCR, and TCRdb's table has in-frame clones only and misses some. The table lists about half a million clones, 89% of them singletons, with approximately 0.9% in the top ten. Sequencing was done on a sample of peripheral blood. The receptors stem from a man younger than 30 with COVID-19, enrolled during active disease. CDR3s include the opening cysteine and the closing phenylalanine or tryptophan. The D gene is left open where the match is weak. Rows may omit the clone size; those that give it use once, few, many or a size class.

abundance,d_gene,v_gene,j_gene,CDR3aa,CDR3nt
few,.,TRBV2,TRBJ2-2,CASRADSPAGELFF,TGTGCCAGCAGGGCGGACTCCCCAGCGGGGGAGCTGTTTTTT
.,TRBD2,TRBV5-1,TRBJ2-1,CASSLDPSGPGQFF,TGCGCCAGCAGCTTAGATCCTAGCGGCCCGGGCCAGTTCTTC
.,TRBD1,TRBV18,TRBJ1-4,CASSPSGTGLEKLFF,TGTGCCAGCTCACCGTCGGGGACAGGACTAGAAAAACTGTTTTTT
.,TRBD2,TRBV12-5,TRBJ2-7,CASGLAGTSGRGEQYF,TGTGCTAGTGGTTTGGCGGGGACTAGCGGGAGGGGCGAGCAGTACTTC
.,.,TRBV6-5,TRBJ2-2,CASLGANTGELFF,TGTGCCAGCCTAGGGGCGAACACCGGGGAGCTGTTTTTT
.,.,TRBV5-5,TRBJ1-4,CASSGLGTTNEEKLFF,TGTGCCAGCAGCGGTCTAGGGACAACCAACGAAGAAAAACTGTTTTTT
.,.,TRBV5-8,TRBJ1-3,CASSSDRSSGNTIYF,TGTGCCAGCAGCTCCGACAGGAGCTCTGGAAACACCATATATTTT
.,.,TRBV24-1,TRBJ2-7,CATSDSGGRSDEQYF,TGTGCCACCAGTGATAGCGGAGGGCGATCTGACGAGCAGTACTTC
once,TRBD1,TRBV29-1,TRBJ1-1,CSVGVQGARAFF,TGCAGCGTTGGCGTGCAGGGGGCCCGAGCTTTCTTT
.,.,TRBV11-3,TRBJ2-1,CASSSASNEQFF,TGTGCCAGCAGCTCCGCCAGCAATGAGCAGTTCTTC
.,TRBD1,TRBV2,TRBJ2-6,CASSEWTGVSGANVLTF,TGTGCCAGCAGTGAATGGACAGGGGTCTCTGGGGCCAACGTCCTGACTTTC
.,TRBD2,TRBV24-1,TRBJ2-3,CATSDLPLTSGSTDTQYF,TGTGCCACCAGTGATTTACCCTTAACTAGCGGGAGCACAGATACGCAGTATTTT
.,.,TRBV3-1/TRBV3-2,TRBJ2-1,CASSPRVYNEQFF,TGTGCCAGCAGCCCCCGGGTTTACAATGAGCAGTTCTTC
.,.,TRBV30,TRBJ2-7,CAWSVLQGSYEQYF,TGTGCCTGGAGTGTCCTACAGGGATCCTACGAGCAGTACTTC
.,.,TRBV6-1,TRBJ2-7,CASSEGPGDLYEQYF,TGTGCCAGCAGTGAAGGTCCGGGAGATTTATACGAGCAGTACTTC